The sequence of this TCR beta chain was determined in a study of blood T cell repertoires in COVID-19. Study overall: PBMCs, B-cell-depleted T cells, or T cells provided the cDNA or gDNA that made up the material.

This CDR3 is 15 amino acids long. Germline CDR1 and CDR2: SGHAT and FQNNGV. V shed 2 bases and J shed 8 bases, with 13 bases lying between them. The assay was immunoSEQ multiplex PCR, and TCRdb's table has in-frame clones only and misses some. The data show about 220,000 clones, about 90% seen once. The chain recombines TRBV11-2 with TRBJ1-6; a weak D match, TRBD1 (5 bases). What was sequenced was PBMCs or T cells enriched from blood (not recorded which). The receptor comes from a young man who had been exposed to COVID-19. This CDR3 is CASSLMGGLHSPLHF. The DNA for the CDR3 is TGTGCCAGCAGCTTAATGGGGGGGTTGCATTCACCCCTCCACTTT.